This T cell receptor beta chain originates from a study of regulatory T cells in long-lasting Graves disease. Time point described: persistent/refractory GD, antithyroid drugs over 5 years with positive TRAb. PBMC RNA served as the TCR library source. This clonotype occurred many times. Arm-PCR of CDR3 regions with iRepertoire HTBI primers generated TCR beta libraries. From the multiplex PCR reads, TCRdb called clonotypes with MiXCR, one entry per CDR3 protein. The sample contains roughly 450,000 distinct CDR3 sequences, less than 25% of which appear only once. In germline, CDR1 is SGHAT, CDR2 FQNNGV. V was cut by 1 base and J by 3 bases, with 10 bases left in between. This CDR3 region has 14 residues.

The sequence came from a female donor with Graves disease. The chain has TRBV11-2 and TRBJ2-7; D might be TRBD1 (5 bases). The sequenced sample was peripheral blood mononuclear cells (PBMCs), obtained when the disease was refractory, from a patient treated with antithyroid drugs. CDR3 sequence: CASSLGIGDYEQYF. CDR3 bases: TGTGCCAGCAGCTTAGGAATAGGGGACTACGAGCAGTACTTC.